Reported below is one T cell receptor (beta chain). Its antigen is still unknown. The CDR3 is 14 residues long. Germline assignment: CDR1 SGDLS and CDR2 YYNGEE. The V end was cut by 4 bases, the J end by 1 base, with 11 bases between. Then a second PCR, running roughly 7 to 11 cycles, was carried out with a sample-barcoded 5' primer and a J-beta primer mix. The study obtained at least 2.5 million CDR3-containing paired-end reads from every sample. Using its own MiXCR run on the 5' RACE reads, TCRdb lists one record per CDR3 protein. The sample contains about 1,800,000 distinct CDR3 sequences, 28% of which appear only once. This entry comes from a study of blood T cells in healthy people across ages. Study-wide points: More naive CD4+ cells and higher diversity marked long-lived donors relative to aged donors. Getting older went along with TCR beta diversity per million T cells dropping roughly linearly.

The authors isolated at least 6 million PBMCs per sample. This clonotype originated in a woman aged 25-40 years in good health. Sequenced: blood. V usage is TRBV9 and J usage is TRBJ1-1; D call uncertain. CDR3 amino acids: CASSLTLWNTEAFF. The CDR3 DNA reads TGTGCCAGCAGCCTTACGCTGTGGAACACTGAAGCTTTCTTT.